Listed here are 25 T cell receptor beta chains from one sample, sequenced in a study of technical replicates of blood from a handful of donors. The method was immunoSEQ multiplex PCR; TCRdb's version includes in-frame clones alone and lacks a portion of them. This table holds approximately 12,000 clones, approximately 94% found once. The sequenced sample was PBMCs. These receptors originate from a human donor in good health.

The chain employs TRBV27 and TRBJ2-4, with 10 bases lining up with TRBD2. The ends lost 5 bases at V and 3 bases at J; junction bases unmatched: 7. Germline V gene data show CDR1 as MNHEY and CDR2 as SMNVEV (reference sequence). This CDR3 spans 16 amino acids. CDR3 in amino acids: CASSNLAGVDKNIQYF. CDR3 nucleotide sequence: TGTGCCAGCAGTAATCTAGCGGGAGTCGACAAAAACATTCAGTACTTC.

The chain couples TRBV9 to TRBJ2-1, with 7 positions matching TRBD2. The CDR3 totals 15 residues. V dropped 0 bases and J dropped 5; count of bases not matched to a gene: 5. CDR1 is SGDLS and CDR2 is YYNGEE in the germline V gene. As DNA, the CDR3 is TGTGCCAGCAGCGTAGTTGGGACTAACGACAATGAGCAGTTCTTC. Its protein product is CASSVVGTNDNEQFF.

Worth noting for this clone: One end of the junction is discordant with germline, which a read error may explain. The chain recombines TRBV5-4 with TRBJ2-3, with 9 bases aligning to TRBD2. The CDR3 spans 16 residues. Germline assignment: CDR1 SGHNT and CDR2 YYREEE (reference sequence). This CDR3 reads CASRRGTGTSRDTQYF. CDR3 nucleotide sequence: TGTGCCAGCAGGAGGGGGACCGGGACTAGCAGAGATACGCAGTATTTT.

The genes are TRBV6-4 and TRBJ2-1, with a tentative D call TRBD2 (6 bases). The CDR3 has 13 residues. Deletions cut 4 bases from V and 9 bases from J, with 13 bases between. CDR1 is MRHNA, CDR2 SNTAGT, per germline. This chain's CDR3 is CASSAQEGGEQFF. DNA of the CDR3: TGTGCCAGCAGTGCCCAGGAGGGAGGTGAGCAGTTCTTC.

This chain's CDR3 is CASSGGAETGELFF. DNA for the CDR3: TGTGCCAGCAGTGGCGGGGCGGAAACCGGGGAGCTGTTTTTT. The chain combines TRBV6-1 with TRBJ2-2, with D tentatively TRBD2 (6 bases). V lost 4 bases, J lost 5 bases, and 11 bases lay in between. This CDR3 is built from 14 residues. CDR1 MNHNS and CDR2 SASEGT come from the germline V gene.

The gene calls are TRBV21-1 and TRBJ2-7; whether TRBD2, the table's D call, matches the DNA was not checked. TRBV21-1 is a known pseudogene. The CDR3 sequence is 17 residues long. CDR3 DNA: TGTGCCAGCAGCACCGGGACTAGCGGTTTAGTCACCTACGAGCAGTACTTC. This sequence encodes CASSTGTSGLVTYEQYF.

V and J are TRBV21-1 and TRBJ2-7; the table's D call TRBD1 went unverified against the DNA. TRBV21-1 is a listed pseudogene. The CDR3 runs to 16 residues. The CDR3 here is CASSKGQADSSYEQYF. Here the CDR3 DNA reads TGTGCCAGCAGCAAAGGACAGGCTGATTCCTCCTACGAGCAGTACTTC.

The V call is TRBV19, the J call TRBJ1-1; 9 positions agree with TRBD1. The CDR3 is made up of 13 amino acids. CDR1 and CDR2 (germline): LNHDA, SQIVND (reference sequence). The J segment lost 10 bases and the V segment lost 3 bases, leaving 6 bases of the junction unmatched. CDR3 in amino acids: CASSIRTGERAFF. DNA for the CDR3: TGTGCCAGTAGTATCCGGACAGGGGAGCGAGCTTTCTTT.

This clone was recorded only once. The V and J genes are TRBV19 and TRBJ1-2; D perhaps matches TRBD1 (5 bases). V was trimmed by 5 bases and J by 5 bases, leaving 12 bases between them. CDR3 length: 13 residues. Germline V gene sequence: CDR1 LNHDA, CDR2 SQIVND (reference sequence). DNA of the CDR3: TGTGCCAGTAGTGAACGACAGAGGTATGGCTACACCTTC. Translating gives CASSERQRYGYTF.

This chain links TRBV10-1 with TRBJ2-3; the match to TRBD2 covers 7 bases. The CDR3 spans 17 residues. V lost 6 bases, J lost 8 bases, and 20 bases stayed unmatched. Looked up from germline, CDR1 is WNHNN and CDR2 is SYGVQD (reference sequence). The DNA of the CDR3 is TGCGCCAGCAGCGGGGAGGGCGGGAGACCCCCGTCGGGTACGCAGTATTTT. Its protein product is CASSGEGGRPPSGTQYF.

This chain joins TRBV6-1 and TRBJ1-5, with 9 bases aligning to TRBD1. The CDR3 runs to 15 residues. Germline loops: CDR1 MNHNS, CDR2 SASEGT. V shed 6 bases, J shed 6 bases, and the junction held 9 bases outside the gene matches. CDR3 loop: CASSPRDREGQPQHF. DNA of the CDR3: TGTGCCAGCAGCCCCCGGGACAGGGAGGGTCAGCCCCAGCATTTT.

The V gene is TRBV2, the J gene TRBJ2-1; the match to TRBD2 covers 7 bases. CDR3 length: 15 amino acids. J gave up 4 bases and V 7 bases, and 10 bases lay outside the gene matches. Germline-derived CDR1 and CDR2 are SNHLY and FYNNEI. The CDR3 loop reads CASKEVAGLYNEQFF. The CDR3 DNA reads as TGTGCCAGCAAGGAGGTAGCGGGCCTGTACAATGAGCAGTTCTTC.

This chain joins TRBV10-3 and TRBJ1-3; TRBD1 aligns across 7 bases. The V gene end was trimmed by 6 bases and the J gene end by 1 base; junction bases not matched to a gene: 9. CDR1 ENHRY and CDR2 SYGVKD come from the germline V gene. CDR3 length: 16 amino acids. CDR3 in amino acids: CAIRRTGGGSGNTIYF. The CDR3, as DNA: TGTGCCATCAGGAGGACAGGAGGGGGATCTGGAAACACCATATATTTT.

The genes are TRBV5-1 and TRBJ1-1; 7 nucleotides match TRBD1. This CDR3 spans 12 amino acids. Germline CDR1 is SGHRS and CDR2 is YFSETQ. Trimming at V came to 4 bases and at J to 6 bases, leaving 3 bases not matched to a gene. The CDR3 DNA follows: TGCGCCAGCAGCGACCAGGGGGCTGAAGCTTTCTTT. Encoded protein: CASSDQGAEAFF.

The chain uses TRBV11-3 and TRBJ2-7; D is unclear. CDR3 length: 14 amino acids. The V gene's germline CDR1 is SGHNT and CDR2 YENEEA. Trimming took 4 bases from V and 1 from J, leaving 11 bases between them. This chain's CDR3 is CASSSSTTSYEQYF. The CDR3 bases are TGTGCCAGCAGCTCGTCCACTACGTCCTACGAGCAGTACTTC.

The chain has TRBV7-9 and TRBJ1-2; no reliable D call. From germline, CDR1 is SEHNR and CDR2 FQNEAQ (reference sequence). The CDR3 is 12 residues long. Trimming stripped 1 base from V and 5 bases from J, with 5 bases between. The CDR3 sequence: CASSLDEYGYTF. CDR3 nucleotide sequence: TGTGCCAGCAGCTTAGACGAGTATGGCTACACCTTC. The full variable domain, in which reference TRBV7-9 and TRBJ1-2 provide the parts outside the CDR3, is DTGVSQNPRHKITKRGQNVTFRCDPISEHNRLYWYRQTLGQGPEFLTYFQNEAQLEKSRLLSDRFSAERPKGSFSTLEIQRTEQGDSAMYLCASSLDEYGYTFGSGTRLTVV.

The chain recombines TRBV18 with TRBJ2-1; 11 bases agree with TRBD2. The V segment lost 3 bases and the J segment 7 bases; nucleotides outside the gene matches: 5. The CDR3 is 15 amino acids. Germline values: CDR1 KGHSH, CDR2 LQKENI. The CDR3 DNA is TGTGCCAGCTCACCTGGACTAGCGGGCGGAAATGAGCAGTTCTTC. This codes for CASSPGLAGGNEQFF.

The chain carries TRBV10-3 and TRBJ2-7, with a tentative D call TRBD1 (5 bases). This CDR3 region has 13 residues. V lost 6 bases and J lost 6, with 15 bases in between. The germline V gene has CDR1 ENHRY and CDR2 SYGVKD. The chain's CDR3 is CAISGNTGSEQYF. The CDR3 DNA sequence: TGTGCCATCAGCGGTAATACAGGTTCCGAGCAGTACTTC.

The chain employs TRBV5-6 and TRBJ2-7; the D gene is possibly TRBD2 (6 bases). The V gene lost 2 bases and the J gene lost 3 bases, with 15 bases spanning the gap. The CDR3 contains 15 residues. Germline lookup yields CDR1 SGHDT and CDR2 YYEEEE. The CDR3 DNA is TGTGCCAGCAGCTTCCTCGGGATGGGGGGCTACGAGCAGTACTTC. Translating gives CASSFLGMGGYEQYF.

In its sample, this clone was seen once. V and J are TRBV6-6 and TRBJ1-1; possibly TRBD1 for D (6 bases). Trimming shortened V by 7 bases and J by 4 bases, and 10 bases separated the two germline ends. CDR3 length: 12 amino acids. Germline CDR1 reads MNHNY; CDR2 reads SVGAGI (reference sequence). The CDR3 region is CASTQGFTEAFF. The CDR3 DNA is TGTGCCAGCACCCAGGGGTTCACTGAAGCTTTCTTT.

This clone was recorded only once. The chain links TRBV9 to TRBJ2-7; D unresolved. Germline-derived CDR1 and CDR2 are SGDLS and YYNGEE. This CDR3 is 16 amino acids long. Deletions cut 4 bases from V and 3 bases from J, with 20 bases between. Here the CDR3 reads CASSKKPGLLIYEQYF. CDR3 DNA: TGTGCCAGCAGCAAGAAACCAGGTCTTTTGATCTACGAGCAGTACTTC.

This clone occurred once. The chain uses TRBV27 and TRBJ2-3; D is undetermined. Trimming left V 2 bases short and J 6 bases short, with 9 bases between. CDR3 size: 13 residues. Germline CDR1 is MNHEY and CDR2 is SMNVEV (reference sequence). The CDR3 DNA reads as TGTGCCAGCAGTTTAGCCCATGAGGATACGCAGTATTTT. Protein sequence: CASSLAHEDTQYF.

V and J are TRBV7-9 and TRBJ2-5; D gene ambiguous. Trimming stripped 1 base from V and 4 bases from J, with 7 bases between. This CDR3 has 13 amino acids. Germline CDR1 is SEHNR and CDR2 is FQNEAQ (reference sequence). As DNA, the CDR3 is TGTGCCAGCAGCTTAGACCCGGGAGAGACCCAGTACTTC. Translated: CASSLDPGETQYF.

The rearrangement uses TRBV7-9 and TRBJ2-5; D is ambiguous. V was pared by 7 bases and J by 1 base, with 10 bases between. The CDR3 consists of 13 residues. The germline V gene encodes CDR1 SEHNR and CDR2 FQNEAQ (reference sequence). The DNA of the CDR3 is TGTGCCAGCACCCCTCAGGTCCAAGAGACCCAGTACTTC. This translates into CASTPQVQETQYF.

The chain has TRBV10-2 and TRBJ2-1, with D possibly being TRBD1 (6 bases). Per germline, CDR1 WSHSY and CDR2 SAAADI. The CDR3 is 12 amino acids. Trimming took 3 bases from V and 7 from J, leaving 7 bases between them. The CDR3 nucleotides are TGCGCCAGCAGTGAACAGGGAAATGAGCAGTTCTTC. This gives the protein CASSEQGNEQFF.